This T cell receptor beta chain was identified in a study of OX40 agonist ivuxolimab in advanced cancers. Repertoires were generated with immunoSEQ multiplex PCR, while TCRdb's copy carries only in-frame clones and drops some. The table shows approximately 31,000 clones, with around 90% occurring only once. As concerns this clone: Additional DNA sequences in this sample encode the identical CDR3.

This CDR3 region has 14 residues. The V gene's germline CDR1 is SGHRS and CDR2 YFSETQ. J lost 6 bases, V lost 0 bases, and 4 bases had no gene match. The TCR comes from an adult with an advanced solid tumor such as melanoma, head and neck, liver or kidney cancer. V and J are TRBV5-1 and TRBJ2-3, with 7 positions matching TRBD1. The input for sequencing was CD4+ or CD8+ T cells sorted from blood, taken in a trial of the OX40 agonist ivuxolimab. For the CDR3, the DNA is TGCGCCAGCAGCTTGGGACAGGGCTCGGATACGCAGTATTTT. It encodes CASSLGQGSDTQYF. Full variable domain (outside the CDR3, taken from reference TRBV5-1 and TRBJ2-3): KAGVTQTPRYLIKTRGQQVTLSCSPISGHRSVSWYQQTPGQGLQFLFEYFSETQRNKGNFPGRFSGRQFSNSRSEMNVSTLELGDSALYLCASSLGQGSDTQYFGPGTRLTVL.